This TCR beta chain was sequenced in a study of blood T cell repertoires in COVID-19. The overall study: Samples came from the United States, Italy and Spain, spanning acute and convalescent COVID-19.

Sequencing used immunoSEQ multiplex PCR; TCRdb keeps in-frame clones, though not all of them. This sample carries over 300,000 clones, 90% of them seen once, and the ten largest clones take about 6.5%. The CDR3 runs 15 residues. Trimming left V 3 bases short and J 5 bases short, with 17 bases between. CDR1 is SGHDN and CDR2 is FVKESK in the germline V gene. The chain uses TRBV14 and TRBJ2-7; no clear D. Sequencing was carried out using peripheral blood. The clonotype originates from a man between 18 and 29 years old with active or convalescent COVID-19. As DNA, the CDR3 is TGTGCCAGCAGCCATTTAAGCAGGCCCCCACACGAGCAGTACTTC. This codes for CASSHLSRPPHEQYF.